The rows below give T cell receptor beta chains drawn from one sample of a study of vaccination effects on CD4 cells after COVID-19. Profiling relied on immunoSEQ multiplex PCR, and the TCRdb table lists in-frame clones only, not all of them. The table includes roughly 20,000 clones, 70% detected once. The antigens for these receptors are not known. The material was CD4+ T cells from PBMCs cultured with HCoV-229E spike peptides, obtained before COVID-19 vaccination. Source of these receptors: a human donor who received a COVID-19 vaccine. Both conserved end residues are part of each CDR3. Each record gives: clone size, J gene, D gene, V gene, CDR3 DNA, CDR3 protein. The D gene is left open where the match is weak. Only some rows state a clone size, as once, few, many or a class for expanded clones.

. | TRBJ1-1 | . | TRBV11-2 | TGTGCCAGCAGCTCGTACGCTGAAGCTTTCTTT | CASSSYAEAFF
. | TRBJ1-1 | TRBD1 | TRBV27 | TGTGCCAGCCGGTCGGTCATAGGGACAGGGTTAACTGAAGCTTTCTTT | CASRSVIGTGLTEAFF
few | TRBJ2-5 | . | TRBV3-1/TRBV3-2 | TGTGCCAGCAGCCCCTGGGGTGAGACCCAGTACTTC | CASSPWGETQYF
. | TRBJ1-4 | . | TRBV12-3/TRBV12-4 | TGTGCCAGCAAGGGGGGCTGGAATGAAAAACTGTTTTTT | CASKGGWNEKLFF
. | TRBJ2-4 | . | TRBV5-1 | TGCGCCAGCAGCGAGGGGGAGGTGGCCAAAAACATTCAGTACTTC | CASSEGEVAKNIQYF
. | TRBJ1-1 | . | TRBV19 | TGTGCCAGTAGTATACGGGTCAGGGGCAGCTGGGGCACTGAAGCTTTCTTT | CASSIRVRGSWGTEAFF
. | TRBJ2-1 | TRBD2 | TRBV19 | TGTGCCAGTAGTATAGGCGGGGGAAGTGAGCAGTTCTTC | CASSIGGGSEQFF
. | TRBJ2-2 | TRBD2 | TRBV5-4 | TGTGCCAGCAGCTTGGGCGGGAGAGACGACACCGGGGAGCTGTTTTTT | CASSLGGRDDTGELFF
. | TRBJ2-7 | TRBD1 | TRBV6-2/TRBV6-3 | TGTGCCAGCAGGTACAGGGGCCCCTACGAGCAGTACTTC | CASRYRGPYEQYF
large | TRBJ1-6 | . | TRBV2 | TGTGCCAGCAGTGAACAGAAAGGGAGTGGGTCACCCCTCCACTTT | CASSEQKGSGSPLHF
once | TRBJ1-6 | . | TRBV5-1 | TGCGCCAGCAGCTTGGGGCAGGAAAATTCACCCCTCCACTTT | CASSLGQENSPLHF
. | TRBJ1-5 | TRBD1 | TRBV15 | TGTGCCACCAGCAGGGGGACGGGACAGGGGAATCAGCCCCAGCATTTT | CATSRGTGQGNQPQHF
. | TRBJ1-3 | . | TRBV5-1 | TGCGCCAGCAGCCGGGGGGACGCTGGAAACACCATATATTTT | CASSRGDAGNTIYF
few | TRBJ2-5 | TRBD1 | TRBV5-1 | TGCGCCAGCAGCGTGGGACAGTTCCAAGAGACCCAGTACTTC | CASSVGQFQETQYF
. | TRBJ1-6 | . | TRBV5-1 | TGCGCCAGCAGCTTTGACCGGGGACCCTCACCCCTCCACTTT | CASSFDRGPSPLHF
. | TRBJ1-4 | . | TRBV6-1 | TGTGCCAGCAGTGATGGCTTACAGGGCGTGGGAAAACTGTTTTTT | CASSDGLQGVGKLFF
. | TRBJ1-1 | . | TRBV4-1 | TGCGCCAGCAGCCAAGAAGGGTGGAACACTGAAGCTTTCTTT | CASSQEGWNTEAFF
few | TRBJ1-1 | TRBD1 | TRBV30 | TGTGCCTGGAGTCCTCGCCAGGGGGCGCGAACTAAGGTCACTGAAGCTTTCTTT | CAWSPRQGARTKVTEAFF
. | TRBJ1-3 | . | TRBV5-4 | TGTGCCAGCAGCTTGCAGGGAATAAACACCATATATTTT | CASSLQGINTIYF
. | TRBJ2-2 | TRBD1 | TRBV5-1 | TGCGCCAGCAGCCGGCAGGGGGATTTGACCGGGGAGCTGTTTTTT | CASSRQGDLTGELFF
. | TRBJ2-1 | . | TRBV11-3 | TGTGCCAGCAGCTTGGGACGACACAATGAGCAGTTCTTC | CASSLGRHNEQFF
. | TRBJ1-2 | . | TRBV19 | TGTGCCAGTAGTAAACAGGACTTATATGGCTACACCTTC | CASSKQDLYGYTF